These 22 T cell receptor beta chains originate from one sample sequenced in a study of blood T cell repertoires in COVID-19. Here immunoSEQ multiplex PCR was the method, and the copy in TCRdb shows in-frame clones only, minus some. The sample carries about 140,000 clones, over 75% recorded once. The sequencing sample was made of PBMCs or T cells enriched from blood (not recorded which). These TCRs come from a woman between 45 and 60 years old who had recovered from COVID-19.

The V call is TRBV6-5, the J call TRBJ1-2; the match to TRBD1 covers 8 bases. The CDR3 sequence is 15 residues long. The ends lost 7 bases at V and 3 bases at J; junction bases unmatched: 10. Germline lookup yields CDR1 MNHEY and CDR2 SVGAGI. CDR3: CASTQGGTGDYGYTF. The CDR3 DNA reads as TGTGCCAGCACCCAAGGGGGGACAGGAGACTATGGCTACACCTTC.

J is TRBJ2-7 and V is TRBV14; 10 positions agree with TRBD2. The CDR3 consists of 17 residues. Trimming removed 0 bases from V and 6 bases from J; junction bases left unmatched: 11. Germline V gene sequence: CDR1 SGHDN, CDR2 FVKESK. Here the CDR3 DNA reads TGTGCCAGCAGCCAAGAAAGAGGTCTAGCGGGAGAGGGCGAGCAGTACTTC. This codes for CASSQERGLAGEGEQYF. Supplemented by reference TRBV14 and TRBJ2-7, the full variable domain reads EAGVTQFPSHSVIEKGQTVTLRCDPISGHDNLYWYRRVMGKEIKFLLHFVKESKQDESGMPNNRFLAERTGGTYSTLKVQPAELEDSGVYFCASSQERGLAGEGEQYFGPGTRLTVT.

This rearrangement joins TRBV13 to TRBJ2-3; maybe TRBD1 (5 bases). Per germline, CDR1 PRHDT and CDR2 FYEKMQ (reference sequence). This CDR3 comprises 17 residues. The ends were cut back, 5 bases at V and 1 base at J, with 19 bases in the middle. The CDR3: CASSPDGARGGTDTQYF. DNA for the CDR3: TGTGCCAGCAGCCCGGATGGGGCCCGAGGAGGCACAGATACGCAGTATTTT.

The J gene is TRBJ2-7, the V gene TRBV5-1; a weak D match, TRBD2 (6 bases). Trimming shortened V by 4 bases and J by 0 bases, and 20 bases separated the two germline ends. The CDR3 totals 17 residues. CDR1 SGHRS and CDR2 YFSETQ come from the germline V gene. DNA for the CDR3: TGCGCCAGCAGCGTGGATGGGGGGAGAGGGAGCTCCTACGAGCAGTACTTC. This sequence encodes CASSVDGGRGSSYEQYF.

The gene calls are TRBV7-9 and TRBJ1-1; D remains unclear. This CDR3 has 12 residues. Germline loops: CDR1 SEHNR, CDR2 FQNEAQ (reference sequence). V gave up 2 bases and J gave up 6 bases, with 7 bases separating them. CDR3 region: CASSLIAPEAFF. The CDR3 region has the DNA TGTGCCAGCAGCTTAATAGCCCCTGAAGCTTTCTTT.

The DNA for the CDR3 is TGTGCCAGCAGACCTAGCGGGAACACCGGGGAGCTGTTTTTT. Translation gives CASRPSGNTGELFF. The chain has TRBV3-1 (or the pseudogene TRBV3-2) and TRBJ2-2; 7 positions match TRBD2. The CDR3 is 14 residues long. From germline, CDR1 is LGHDT and CDR2 YNNKEL (reference sequence). The J segment lost 1 base and the V segment lost 6 bases, leaving 2 bases of the junction unmatched.

The chain has TRBV5-6 and TRBJ2-3; D call uncertain. From germline, CDR1 is SGHDT and CDR2 YYEEEE. The germline V and J ends were trimmed by 4 bases and 2 bases, with 11 bases remaining between them. The CDR3 contains 14 residues. The CDR3 region is CASSPPVNTDTQYF. In DNA, the CDR3 is TGTGCCAGCAGCCCCCCGGTGAACACAGATACGCAGTATTTT.

This chain connects TRBV9 to TRBJ2-5; tentatively, D is TRBD2 (6 bases). CDR1 and CDR2 from the germline V gene are SGDLS and YYNGEE. The V end was cut by 2 bases, the J end by 5 bases, with 16 bases between. This CDR3 is built from 15 residues. The CDR3 DNA is TGTGCCAGCAGCGTCTCCTGGGGGGAATGGGAGACCCAGTACTTC. It specifies CASSVSWGEWETQYF.

The rearrangement uses TRBV18 and TRBJ1-2; D gene uncertain. V was cut by 3 bases and J by 8 bases, with 13 bases left in between. The CDR3 consists of 13 residues. Germline values: CDR1 KGHSH, CDR2 LQKENI. Written as DNA, the CDR3 is TGTGCCAGCTCACCTGGGCAGGATCGGGGCTACACCTTC. It yields the protein CASSPGQDRGYTF. The variable domain in full, completed from reference TRBV18 and TRBJ1-2, reads NAGVMQNPRHLVRRRGQEARLRCSPMKGHSHVYWYRQLPEEGLKFMVYLQKENIIDESGMPKERFSAEFPKEGPSILRIQQVVRGDSAAYFCASSPGQDRGYTFGSGTRLTVV.

This chain links TRBV4-1 with TRBJ1-1; D is unresolved. The CDR3 loop spans 12 amino acids. The V gene lost 3 bases and the J gene lost 4 bases, with 6 bases spanning the gap. CDR1 and CDR2 (germline): MGHRA, YSYEKL. CDR3 DNA sequence: TGCGCCAGCAGCCACGGGGTCACTGAAGCTTTCTTT. It codes for CASSHGVTEAFF.

The J gene is TRBJ2-1, the V gene TRBV27; 12 nucleotides align to TRBD2. V was pared by 5 bases and J by 7 bases, with 3 bases of the junction left unmatched. The CDR3 contains 14 residues. Germline CDR1 is MNHEY and CDR2 is SMNVEV (reference sequence). DNA for the CDR3: TGTGCCAGCAGTCTCGGGACTAGCGGGAATGAGCAGTTCTTC. It codes for CASSLGTSGNEQFF.

The chain couples TRBV7-2 to TRBJ1-5, with D unresolved. Trimming left V 1 base short and J 6 bases short, with 19 bases between. Germline V gene lookup returns CDR1 SGHTA and CDR2 FQGNSA. This CDR3 has 17 amino acids. The CDR3 loop is CASSLGGRTPGGQPQHF. As DNA, the CDR3 is TGTGCCAGCAGCTTAGGAGGGCGGACCCCGGGTGGTCAGCCCCAGCATTTT.

This clone was observed once. The J gene is TRBJ2-7, the V gene TRBV19; a weak D match, TRBD1 (6 bases). The CDR3 is 12 amino acids. V lost 3 bases, J lost 8 bases, and 11 bases lay in between. In germline, CDR1 is LNHDA, CDR2 SQIVND (reference sequence). CDR3 nucleotide sequence: TGTGCCAGTAGTATTCCAGGGGAGAAGCAGTACTTC. Translating gives CASSIPGEKQYF.

The V gene is TRBV9, the J gene TRBJ2-7; D possibly corresponds to TRBD2 (5 bases). CDR1 and CDR2 from the germline V gene are SGDLS and YYNGEE. V shed 0 bases and J shed 1 base, with 11 bases lying between them. This CDR3 is built from 15 residues. CDR3 region: CASSVAQGSSYEQYF. The DNA of the CDR3 is TGTGCCAGCAGCGTAGCACAAGGGAGTTCCTACGAGCAGTACTTC.

The chain uses TRBV5-1 and TRBJ1-1; tentatively, D is TRBD1 (6 bases). This CDR3 comprises 14 residues. Germline-derived CDR1 and CDR2 are SGHRS and YFSETQ. Trimming pared 4 bases from V and 2 bases from J, leaving 12 bases between. The CDR3 reads CASSPLDRNTEAFF. The DNA of the CDR3 is TGCGCCAGCAGCCCCCTGGACAGAAACACTGAAGCTTTCTTT.

This clone has just a few counts. This chain connects TRBV10-3 to TRBJ2-2; a weak D match, TRBD2 (5 bases). Trimming left V 6 bases short and J 1 base short, with 18 bases between. This CDR3 comprises 17 residues. Germline V gene lookup returns CDR1 ENHRY and CDR2 SYGVKD. The CDR3 DNA reads as TGTGCCATCAGACCTGACCGGGGTTCGCGGAACACCGGGGAGCTGTTTTTT. Translating it yields CAIRPDRGSRNTGELFF.

This clone was seen a single time. The chain links TRBV18 to TRBJ1-2; unclear D gene. The germline gives CDR1 KGHSH, CDR2 LQKENI. V was trimmed by 2 bases and J by 4 bases, leaving 11 bases between them. The CDR3 sequence is 14 residues long. CDR3 residues: CASSPEGSTYGYTF. The CDR3 DNA follows: TGTGCCAGCTCACCAGAGGGTTCGACCTATGGCTACACCTTC.

The rearrangement uses TRBV3-1 (or the pseudogene TRBV3-2) and TRBJ2-1, with a weak D call TRBD1 (5 bases). The germline CDR1 and CDR2 sequences are LGHDT and YNNKEL (reference sequence). The CDR3 is 12 residues long. V lost 4 bases to trimming and J lost 9 bases, with 10 bases between them. The CDR3 DNA reads TGTGCCAGCAGCCTTGCTACAGGTGAGCAGTTCTTC. Protein product: CASSLATGEQFF.

This clone was seen just once. The chain recombines TRBV5-6 with TRBJ1-4; D is perhaps TRBD1 (5 bases). V shed 3 bases and J shed 8 bases, with 17 bases lying between them. CDR1 is SGHDT and CDR2 is YYEEEE in the germline V gene. The CDR3 covers 15 residues. The CDR3 sequence: CASSSIGATREKLFF. The CDR3, as DNA: TGTGCCAGCAGCTCGATTGGGGCGACTAGGGAAAAACTGTTTTTT.

This rearrangement joins TRBV5-5 to TRBJ1-1; D unclear. Germline assignment: CDR1 SGHKS and CDR2 YYEKEE (reference sequence). The CDR3 totals 16 residues. Trimming took off 0 bases at V and 4 bases at J, with 16 bases between the two ends. The CDR3 DNA sequence: TGTGCCAGCAGCTTGGAGCCTCCGGGCGGGTTCACTGAAGCTTTCTTT. This translates into CASSLEPPGGFTEAFF.

This clone was found a few times. The chain has TRBV11-3 and TRBJ1-2; possibly TRBD1 for D (5 bases). The CDR3 totals 13 residues. Trimming took off 1 base at V and 6 bases at J, with 9 bases between the two ends. Germline assignment: CDR1 SGHNT and CDR2 YENEEA. The CDR3 loop reads CASSLVSGNGYTF. The DNA for the CDR3 is TGTGCCAGCAGCTTAGTTTCAGGGAATGGCTACACCTTC.

This rearrangement joins TRBV11-2 to TRBJ2-4; 8 bases are shared with TRBD2. Germline loops: CDR1 SGHAT, CDR2 FQNNGV. The junction had 22 bases not matched to a gene; V was cut back by 5 bases and J by 7 bases. The CDR3 is 19 residues long. CDR3 loop: CASSPSLRGGGGLPNIQYF. The CDR3 DNA reads as TGTGCCAGCAGCCCAAGCCTTCGGGGGGGTGGAGGCCTGCCGAACATTCAGTACTTC.